This is a list of T cell receptor beta chains from one sample in a study of shared clonotypes between healthy human individuals. Profiled with immunoSEQ multiplex PCR; TCRdb holds only in-frame clones, not every one. The repertoire includes about 2.4 million clones, under 95% of them detected once, and more than 0.35% sits in the top ten. Sequenced sample: naive CD4+ T cells from PBMCs. These TCRs come from a man younger than 35 in good health. Some clones in this sample may be carry-over from other donors' samples. The CDR3 runs from the conserved cysteine through the conserved F or W. A D gene is named only where the DNA matches it firmly. Size tells how often a clone was seen (once, few, many) or the class of an expanded clone, and some rows leave it out.

d_call	v_call	clone_size	j_call	cdr3_nt	cdr3_aa
TRBD2	TRBV27	NA	TRBJ2-7	TGTGCCAGCAGCCCCGCCAGCGGGAGGGCCTACGAGCAGTACTTC	CASSPASGRAYEQYF
NA	TRBV28	once	TRBJ2-1	TGTGCCAGCAGTTCCGGCGTCCAGAGGCAGTTCTTC	CASSSGVQRQFF
NA	TRBV30	few	TRBJ1-1	TGTGCCTGGAGTGTGGCAGGCATTGAAGGTTTCTTT	CAWSVAGIEGFF
NA	TRBV30	NA	TRBJ1-2	TGTGCCTGGAGTTATACCACAGGATACGCTAACCACTATGGCTACACCTTC	CAWSYTTGYANHYGYTF
NA	TRBV19	NA	TRBJ2-6	TGTGCCAGTAGGAAACAGGAGGCTGGGGCCAACGTCCTGACTTTC	CASRKQEAGANVLTF
TRBD1	TRBV27	NA	TRBJ2-1	TGTGCCAGCAGTCCGCAAATCGGGACAGGGGTTTACAATGAGCAGTTCTTC	CASSPQIGTGVYNEQFF
TRBD2	TRBV4-1	NA	TRBJ2-5	TGCGCCAGCAGCCAAGCGGGGGGGCAGCCGGCCCAAGAGACCCAGTACTTC	CASSQAGGQPAQETQYF
NA	TRBV9	NA	TRBJ2-1	TGTGCCAGCAGCCCCCTGGCTAGCGCCGATGAGCAGTTCTTC	CASSPLASADEQFF
NA	TRBV27	NA	TRBJ1-5	TGTGCCAGCAGTTCACGACAGGAACCTGATAGCAATCAGCCCCAGCATTTT	CASSSRQEPDSNQPQHF
TRBD1	TRBV27	NA	TRBJ2-2	TGTGCCAGCTTCTCCCCCGGGACAGGCCACACCGGGGAGCTGTTTTTT	CASFSPGTGHTGELFF
NA	TRBV10-3	NA	TRBJ2-7	TGTGCCATCAGCTCCCCAGGGGCGACCAGCTCCTACGAGCAGTACTTC	CAISSPGATSSYEQYF